These T cell receptor beta chains were read from a single sample in a study of response to subunit inactivated influenza vaccine. TCRdb re-analysed the RT-PCR reads in MiXCR, keeping a single row per CDR3 protein. The data show roughly 700,000 distinct CDR3 sequences, with around 14% seen just once and roughly 11% held by the top ten. Sample: PBMCs from blood, taken roughly 13 days after vaccination. The receptor set was obtained from a man in his fifties or sixties who received an inactivated influenza vaccine. Each CDR3 is given with its conserved first and last residue. A D gene is named only where the DNA matches it firmly. Clone size is shown for a subset of rows, as once, few, many or a class of expanded clone.

J | size | V | D | CDR3 | DNA
TRBJ1-2 | few | TRBV6-2/TRBV6-3 | NA | CASSYGPYGYTF | TGTGCCAGCAGTTACGGACCCTATGGCTACACCTTC
TRBJ1-5 | few | TRBV6-6 | NA | CASSYISNQPQHF | TGTGCCAGCAGTTATATCAGCAATCAGCCCCAGCATTTT
TRBJ2-7 | few | TRBV7-9 | NA | CASSLGGRLSSYEQYF | TGTGCCAGCAGCTTAGGGGGAAGGCTTAGCTCCTACGAGCAGTACTTC
TRBJ2-1 | few | TRBV20-1 | NA | CSADGISPQEQFF | TGCAGTGCCGACGGAATTTCACCTCAAGAGCAGTTCTTC
TRBJ2-3 | few | TRBV12-3/TRBV12-4 | TRBD2 | CASSGAGAADTQYF | TGTGCCAGCAGTGGGGCGGGAGCGGCAGATACGCAGTATTTT
TRBJ1-3 | NA | TRBV3-1 | NA | CASSQDGFVAGNTIYF | TGTGCCAGCAGCCAAGATGGGTTTGTGGCTGGAAACACCATATATTTT
TRBJ2-7 | NA | TRBV7-9 | TRBD2 | CASRRTSGSRNEQYF | TGTGCCAGCAGGAGGACTAGCGGGAGTCGAAACGAGCAGTACTTC
TRBJ2-2 | NA | TRBV20-1 | TRBD2 | CSARDLGTSGSAGELFF | TGCAGTGCTAGAGATCTCGGGACTAGCGGGAGTGCCGGGGAGCTGTTTTTT
TRBJ2-7 | NA | TRBV6-5 | NA | CASSYPVSSVAAHYEQYF | TGTGCCAGCAGTTACCCCGTGTCGTCGGTAGCGGCTCACTACGAGCAGTACTTC
TRBJ2-1 | few | TRBV14 | NA | CASSQDSGGYNEQFF | TGTGCCAGCAGCCAAGATTCAGGGGGGTACAATGAGCAGTTCTTC
TRBJ1-2 | few | TRBV18 | NA | CASSLDGTYGYTF | TGTGCCAGCTCACTCGACGGAACCTATGGCTACACCTTC
TRBJ1-1 | few | TRBV12-3/TRBV12-4 | NA | CASSGTDSWVTEAFF | TGTGCCAGCAGTGGAACGGACTCTTGGGTTACTGAAGCTTTCTTT
TRBJ2-1 | few | TRBV20-1 | TRBD2 | CSAPRVGRAMWNEQFF | TGCAGTGCGCCCCGCGTCGGGAGGGCCATGTGGAATGAGCAGTTCTTC
TRBJ1-4 | NA | TRBV7-8 | TRBD1 | CASSPTGRGEKLFF | TGTGCCAGCAGCCCGACAGGGAGGGGAGAAAAACTGTTTTTT
TRBJ2-7 | NA | TRBV4-1 | NA | CASSQDRVRGEQYF | TGCGCCAGCAGCCAAGATAGGGTAAGGGGAGAGCAGTACTTC
TRBJ1-4 | few | TRBV30 | NA | CAWSVRGGELFF | TGTGCCTGGAGTGTAAGGGGGGGTGAACTGTTTTTT
TRBJ2-1 | NA | TRBV28 | NA | CASRQIGGEQFF | TGTGCCAGCAGACAGATCGGGGGTGAGCAGTTCTTC
TRBJ2-7 | few | TRBV20-1 | TRBD1 | CSAREPGTGYEQYF | TGCAGTGCTAGAGAACCCGGGACAGGGTACGAGCAGTACTTC
TRBJ2-7 | few | TRBV4-3 | TRBD1 | CASSHDRRQGTDYEQYF | TGCGCCAGCAGCCACGACAGGAGACAGGGAACGGATTACGAGCAGTACTTC
TRBJ2-1 | few | TRBV12-3/TRBV12-4 | NA | CASEGSKNEQFF | TGTGCCAGCGAGGGTAGTAAGAATGAGCAGTTCTTC
TRBJ2-1 | few | TRBV7-2 | NA | CASSAGLISYNEQFF | TGTGCCAGCAGCGCCGGACTCATCTCCTACAATGAGCAGTTCTTC
TRBJ1-1 | few | TRBV12-3/TRBV12-4 | NA | CASSFHRVTEAFF | TGTGCCAGCAGTTTCCACAGGGTCACTGAAGCTTTCTTT
TRBJ2-3 | NA | TRBV3-1 | TRBD2 | CASSQFPPGTSWADTQYF | TGTGCCAGCAGCCAATTTCCCCCCGGGACTAGCTGGGCAGATACGCAGTATTTT
TRBJ2-2 | NA | TRBV5-6 | NA | CASSGPYGLTNTGELFF | TGTGCCAGCAGCGGACCCTACGGACTTACGAACACCGGGGAGCTGTTTTTT
TRBJ2-3 | NA | TRBV7-8 | NA | CASSPRQMDTQYF | TGTGCCAGCAGCCCCCGACAGATGGATACGCAGTATTTT
TRBJ1-5 | NA | TRBV6-2/TRBV6-3 | TRBD1 | CASSRYGQGSQPQHF | TGTGCCAGCAGTCGATATGGACAGGGCAGTCAGCCCCAGCATTTT
TRBJ2-7 | NA | TRBV12-3/TRBV12-4 | NA | CASSLGHVAYEQYF | TGTGCCAGCAGTTTGGGACACGTCGCCTACGAGCAGTACTTC
TRBJ2-1 | NA | TRBV5-1 | TRBD1 | CASSLGQGVDEQFF | TGCGCCAGCAGCTTGGGACAGGGAGTCGATGAGCAGTTCTTC
TRBJ2-7 | few | TRBV20-1 | TRBD2 | CSANKILAGDEQYF | TGCAGTGCTAATAAAATCCTAGCGGGTGACGAGCAGTACTTC
TRBJ1-2 | few | TRBV4-1 | TRBD1 | CASSQRDSSNYGYTF | TGCGCCAGCAGCCAGCGGGACAGCTCCAACTATGGCTACACCTTC
TRBJ1-1 | NA | TRBV18 | NA | CASSPATRGNTEAFF | TGTGCCAGCTCACCAGCGACAAGGGGGAACACTGAAGCTTTCTTT
TRBJ2-1 | NA | TRBV12-3/TRBV12-4 | NA | CASSTHGESSCNEQFF | TGTGCCAGCAGTACCCACGGGGAGAGCTCCTGCAATGAGCAGTTCTTC
TRBJ2-5 | many | TRBV29-1 | TRBD1 | CSVGKNRGSETQYF | TGCAGCGTTGGAAAGAACAGGGGGTCAGAGACCCAGTACTTC
TRBJ2-7 | few | TRBV7-8 | NA | CASSPRTAGYEQYF | TGTGCCAGCAGCCCCAGGACAGCAGGCTACGAGCAGTACTTC
TRBJ2-3 | NA | TRBV20-1 | NA | CSASFGNRADTQYF | TGCAGTGCTAGCTTTGGGAATCGGGCAGATACGCAGTATTTT
TRBJ2-3 | few | TRBV12-3/TRBV12-4 | TRBD2 | CASSHSGRGNTQYF | TGTGCCAGCAGTCATAGCGGGAGAGGAAATACGCAGTATTTT
TRBJ1-1 | few | TRBV27 | NA | CASSLGGVAEAFF | TGTGCCAGCAGTTTAGGGGGGGTCGCTGAAGCTTTCTTT
TRBJ2-1 | NA | TRBV6-2/TRBV6-3 | NA | CASRPEHGRRYNEQFF | TGTGCCAGCAGACCTGAACACGGTCGTAGATACAATGAGCAGTTCTTC
TRBJ1-6 | few | TRBV4-3 | NA | CASSQDDVSYNSPLHF | TGCGCCAGCAGCCAAGATGATGTCTCCTATAATTCACCCCTCCACTTT
TRBJ1-3 | few | TRBV7-6 | NA | CASSLDRASSGNTIYF | TGTGCCAGCAGCTTAGACAGGGCGAGCTCTGGAAACACCATATATTTT
TRBJ2-7 | many | TRBV12-3/TRBV12-4 | TRBD2 | CASSFLAGVTEQYF | TGTGCCAGCAGCTTTCTAGCGGGAGTAACCGAGCAGTACTTC
TRBJ2-1 | few | TRBV7-2 | NA | CASSFRPVTPRNNEQFF | TGTGCCAGCAGCTTTAGACCCGTTACACCGAGAAACAATGAGCAGTTCTTC
TRBJ2-7 | NA | TRBV6-2/TRBV6-3 | NA | CASSYDPSTFYEQYF | TGTGCCAGCAGTTACGACCCTAGCACGTTCTACGAGCAGTACTTC
TRBJ2-6 | NA | TRBV7-2 | TRBD1 | CASSLARGLGANVLTF | TGTGCCAGCAGCTTAGCGAGGGGGCTTGGGGCCAACGTCCTGACTTTC
TRBJ1-6 | NA | TRBV20-1 | NA | CSAQWASPGAVHF | TGCAGTGCTCAATGGGCAAGCCCTGGAGCGGTCCACTTT
TRBJ2-5 | NA | TRBV5-1 | NA | CASSLGTDVLETQYF | TGCGCCAGCAGCTTGGGTACAGACGTCTTGGAGACCCAGTACTTC
TRBJ2-3 | many | TRBV7-6 | TRBD2 | CASSSPVKAGEVTDTQYF | TGTGCCAGCAGCTCCCCGGTAAAAGCGGGAGAGGTGACAGATACGCAGTATTTT
TRBJ2-7 | few | TRBV6-5 | TRBD1 | CASSYEAGLPDRAHEQYF | TGTGCCAGCAGTTACGAGGCAGGGTTGCCGGACAGGGCACACGAGCAGTACTTC